The 24 T cell receptor beta chains given below trace back to one sample, sequenced in a study of blood T cell repertoires in COVID-19. Sequencing used immunoSEQ multiplex PCR; TCRdb keeps in-frame clones, though not all of them. This sample has 470,000 or so clones, with about 89% found just once. Sample: peripheral blood. These receptors were taken from a woman aged 30 to 39 with acute or convalescent COVID-19.

This clone was detected only a few times. This rearrangement joins TRBV12-3 or TRBV12-4 to TRBJ1-5; TRBD1 might be the D (5 bases). CDR3 length: 13 residues. V lost 6 bases and J lost 8, with 14 bases in between. CDR3 amino acids: CASRGAFSEPQHF. CDR3 sequence (DNA): TGTGCCAGCAGAGGGGCCTTTTCTGAGCCCCAGCATTTT.

The chain recombines TRBV4-1 with TRBJ1-4; 8 bases agree with TRBD1. The CDR3 runs 18 residues. Germline assignment: CDR1 MGHRA and CDR2 YSYEKL. With V trimmed by 3 bases and J by 4 bases, 13 bases remained unmatched. CDR3 residues: CASSQGQESLFSNEKLFF. The CDR3 DNA is TGCGCCAGCAGCCAGGGACAGGAGAGCCTTTTTAGTAATGAAAAACTGTTTTTT.

The CDR3 loop is CASSVQGMGYGYTF. The CDR3 DNA sequence: TGTGCCAGCAGTGTTCAGGGCATGGGGTATGGCTACACCTTC. The chain employs TRBV2 and TRBJ1-2; a weak D match, TRBD1 (5 bases). From germline, CDR1 is SNHLY and CDR2 FYNNEI. CDR3 length equals 14 residues. Trimming shortened V by 4 bases and J by 5 bases, and 14 bases separated the two germline ends. Full variable domain (outside the CDR3, taken from reference TRBV2 and TRBJ1-2): EPEVTQTPSHQVTQMGQEVILRCVPISNHLYFYWYRQILGQKVEFLVSFYNNEISEKSEIFDDQFSVERPDGSNFTLKIRSTKLEDSAMYFCASSVQGMGYGYTFGSGTRLTVV.

This chain links TRBV7-3 with TRBJ2-1, with a tentative D call TRBD1 (5 bases). CDR3 length: 13 amino acids. V dropped 4 bases and J dropped 3 bases, with 7 bases sitting between them. Per germline, CDR1 SGHTA and CDR2 FQGTGA. The CDR3, as DNA: TGTGCCAGCAGCTCCGACAGCTACAATGAGCAGTTCTTC. This codes for CASSSDSYNEQFF.

This clone was seen a few times. The rearrangement uses TRBV7-3 and TRBJ2-2, with 8 bases identical to TRBD1. The V gene end was trimmed by 5 bases and the J gene end by 3 bases; junction bases not matched to a gene: 2. The CDR3 runs 14 residues. The germline V gene has CDR1 SGHTA and CDR2 FQGTGA. CDR3 nucleotides: TGTGCCAGCAGCGTACAGGGGGACACCGGGGAGCTGTTTTTT. Protein sequence: CASSVQGDTGELFF. The whole variable domain, filled in from reference TRBV7-3 and TRBJ2-2, reads GAGVSQTPSNKVTEKGKYVELRCDPISGHTALYWYRQSLGQGPEFLIYFQGTGAADDSGLPNDRFFAVRPEGSVSTLKIQRTERGDSAVYLCASSVQGDTGELFFGEGSRLTVL.

The table lists this clone with a count of one. The chain is built from TRBV20-1 and TRBJ2-7; 9 positions match TRBD1. This CDR3 is built from 15 residues. Trimming removed 3 bases from V and 5 bases from J; junction bases left unmatched: 11. Germline CDR1 and CDR2: DFQATT and SNEGSKA (reference sequence). The CDR3 loop is CSASNPGTGIHEQYF. The CDR3 DNA reads TGCAGTGCTAGTAACCCCGGGACAGGGATCCACGAGCAGTACTTC.

This clone showed up just a few times. V gene TRBV5-1 combines with J gene TRBJ1-3; the D gene is possibly TRBD1 (6 bases). Germline V lookup: CDR1 SGHRS, CDR2 YFSETQ. The CDR3 has 15 residues. The V end was cut by 0 bases, the J end by 4 bases, with 11 bases between. CDR3 coding DNA: TGCGCCAGCAGCTTGGGAGGGACACGGGGAAACACCATATATTTT. This gives the protein CASSLGGTRGNTIYF.

This clone was counted only a few times. The V call is TRBV4-1, the J call TRBJ1-2, with TRBD1 matching over 7 bases. Per the germline V gene, CDR1 is MGHRA and CDR2 is YSYEKL. J was trimmed by 0 bases and V by 4 bases; bases with no gene match: 8. The CDR3 consists of 16 residues. The CDR3 region has the DNA TGCGCCAGCAGCCCGACCGGGACAGAGACTAACTATGGCTACACCTTC. Translated, it gives CASSPTGTETNYGYTF.

This clone was seen only once. The chain carries TRBV11-2 and TRBJ1-4, with a possible D match to TRBD1 (6 bases). Trimming cost V 4 bases and J 0 bases, with 9 bases left between them. CDR1 is SGHAT and CDR2 is FQNNGV in the germline V gene. CDR3 length equals 15 residues. CDR3 nucleotide sequence: TGTGCCAGCAGCTCGGGGGGCGCAACTAATGAAAAACTGTTTTTT. This translates into CASSSGGATNEKLFF.

The gene calls are TRBV5-1 and TRBJ2-7, with 8 nucleotides matching TRBD1. This CDR3 contains 15 residues. V trimming: 4 bases; J trimming: 0 bases; junction bases outside the gene matches: 6. From germline, CDR1 is SGHRS and CDR2 YFSETQ. The CDR3 sequence: CASSPGTGDSYEQYF. The CDR3 DNA reads as TGCGCCAGCAGCCCCGGGACAGGAGACTCCTACGAGCAGTACTTC.

This clone has only one observation. The rearrangement uses TRBV7-2 and TRBJ2-1; 8 bases are shared with TRBD2. The germline gives CDR1 SGHTA, CDR2 FQGNSA. The CDR3 loop spans 13 amino acids. The V segment lost 2 bases and the J segment 10 bases; nucleotides outside the gene matches: 4. CDR3: CASSLQRLAEQFF. For the CDR3, the DNA is TGTGCCAGCAGCTTACAGAGACTAGCGGAGCAGTTCTTC.

This clone was counted once. The rearrangement joins TRBV19 to TRBJ2-3; 8 positions agree with TRBD2. V shed 6 bases, J shed 5 bases, and the junction held 7 bases outside the gene matches. The CDR3 has 14 amino acids. CDR1 LNHDA and CDR2 SQIVND come from the germline V gene (reference sequence). CDR3 in DNA: TGTGCCAGTAGACAGAGCGGGGGTGGAGATACGCAGTATTTT. This codes for CASRQSGGGDTQYF.

The J gene is TRBJ1-1, the V gene TRBV6-5; D possibly corresponds to TRBD1 (6 bases). V was clipped by 4 bases and J by 1 base, with 10 bases between them. Germline loops: CDR1 MNHEY, CDR2 SVGAGI. This CDR3 comprises 14 residues. For the CDR3, the DNA is TGTGCCAGCAGTTCTTTGGACAGGAACACTGAAGCTTTCTTT. This sequence encodes CASSSLDRNTEAFF.

This chain connects TRBV6-6 to TRBJ2-7; 9 nucleotides align to TRBD2. Germline-derived CDR1 and CDR2 are MNHNY and SVGAGI (reference sequence). The CDR3 runs to 13 residues. V gave up 6 bases and J gave up 6 bases; unmatched junction bases: 6. CDR3 residues: CASRPSGEGEQYF. The CDR3 region has the DNA TGTGCCAGCAGGCCTAGCGGGGAGGGCGAGCAGTACTTC.

This clone was counted once. V gene TRBV27 combines with J gene TRBJ2-5; D ambiguous. The germline gives CDR1 MNHEY, CDR2 SMNVEV (reference sequence). The CDR3 runs to 16 residues. V was clipped by 6 bases and J by 2 bases, with 19 bases between them. CDR3 coding DNA: TGTGCCAGCAGCCAAACGAAAACGCGCATTCAAGAGACCCAGTACTTC. This sequence encodes CASSQTKTRIQETQYF.

This chain joins TRBV6-5 and TRBJ2-7; 7 positions match TRBD1. The length of the CDR3 is 13 residues. Germline V gene sequence: CDR1 MNHEY, CDR2 SVGAGI. V lost 6 bases and J lost 2; bases outside the gene matches: 4. CDR3 in amino acids: CASRVTGTYEQYF. The CDR3 DNA reads TGTGCCAGCAGGGTGACAGGGACCTACGAGCAGTACTTC.

The chain recombines TRBV5-4 with TRBJ1-2, with TRBD1 matching 7 bases. CDR1 is SGHNT, CDR2 YYREEE, per germline (reference sequence). The J segment lost 6 bases and the V segment lost 4 bases, leaving 6 bases of the junction unmatched. The CDR3 runs to 13 residues. CDR3 DNA: TGTGCCAGCAGCCCGGGACAGCGAGATGGCTACACCTTC. It specifies CASSPGQRDGYTF.

The V call is TRBV18, the J call TRBJ2-3; 16 bases align to TRBD2. From germline, CDR1 is KGHSH and CDR2 LQKENI. The V segment lost 6 bases and the J segment 2 bases; nucleotides outside the gene matches: 5. The CDR3 length is 17 residues. The DNA for the CDR3 is TGTGCCAGCTCGCCGGGACTAGCGGGGGGGCCCACAGATACGCAGTATTTT. This sequence encodes CASSPGLAGGPTDTQYF.

This clone was seen just once. The chain employs TRBV11-2 and TRBJ2-7; 7 bases are shared with TRBD1. The CDR3 spans 17 residues. Germline trimming cut 5 bases from V and 1 base from J; bases unmatched to any gene: 14. CDR1 SGHAT and CDR2 FQNNGV come from the germline V gene. This CDR3 is CASSHGTVLINSYEQYF. The CDR3, as DNA: TGTGCCAGCAGCCACGGGACAGTTCTTATCAATTCCTACGAGCAGTACTTC.

The V call is TRBV5-6, the J call TRBJ1-3; 11 bases match TRBD1. CDR3 size: 16 residues. V was pared by 1 base and J by 4 bases, with 4 bases of the junction left unmatched. Germline V gene sequence: CDR1 SGHDT, CDR2 YYEEEE. The CDR3 sequence: CASSLMDRGLGNTIYF. The CDR3, as DNA: TGTGCCAGCAGCTTGATGGACAGGGGGCTAGGAAACACCATATATTTT.

The chain is built from TRBV5-5 and TRBJ1-6; D uncertain. The CDR3 spans 17 residues. Trimming stripped 0 bases from V and 0 bases from J, with 10 bases between. Germline V gene data show CDR1 as SGHKS and CDR2 as YYEKEE (reference sequence). CDR3 coding DNA: TGTGCCAGCAGCTTGGGCACCTGGAGCTCCTATAATTCACCCCTCCACTTT. Its protein is CASSLGTWSSYNSPLHF.

This sequence joins TRBV5-1 and TRBJ2-2; 7 bases map to TRBD1. Germline CDR1 reads SGHRS; CDR2 reads YFSETQ. The V and J ends lost 4 bases and 6 bases, in that order; junction bases with no gene match: 9. The CDR3 has 15 residues. The CDR3 is CASSPGQYIPGELFF. CDR3 bases: TGCGCCAGCAGCCCGGGACAGTATATCCCCGGGGAGCTGTTTTTT.

This rearrangement joins TRBV9 to TRBJ2-4; D perhaps matches TRBD1 (6 bases). The CDR3 is made up of 20 amino acids. Germline lookup yields CDR1 SGDLS and CDR2 YYNGEE. V gave up 3 bases and J gave up 5 bases, with 30 bases separating them. CDR3 nucleotides: TGTGCCAGCAGCGACTCCCCCCTACAGGGAAGTGAGCCAGACGAAAACATTCAGTACTTC. Translating it yields CASSDSPLQGSEPDENIQYF.

V is TRBV6-5 and J is TRBJ2-5, with 10 bases identical to TRBD2. Germline values: CDR1 MNHEY, CDR2 SVGAGI. The CDR3 is 14 amino acids. Losses at the gene ends were 7 bases for V and 0 bases for J; bases not matched to a gene: 2. CDR3 DNA: TGTGCCAGCACAGCGGGGGGGAACCAAGAGACCCAGTACTTC. Its protein product is CASTAGGNQETQYF.